The next 26 T cell receptor beta chains were all read from a single sample in a study of beta chain features in type 1 diabetes. Expressed TCRB transcripts were sequenced, since all the RNA that had been isolated was reverse transcribed. Here immunoSEQ multiplex PCR was the method, and the copy in TCRdb shows in-frame clones only, minus some. The table records around 300,000 clones, 8% of them present only once. The sample comprised central memory CD4+ T cells from blood. These receptors came from a woman under 30 in good health.

This clone was counted ten times or more. This sample includes further DNA sequences coding for the same CDR3. This chain's CDR3 is CASSPGTGGSYEQYF. CDR3 DNA: TGTGCCAGCTCACCTGGAACAGGGGGCTCCTACGAGCAGTACTTC. V usage is TRBV18 and J usage is TRBJ2-7, with 8 bases lining up with TRBD1. The CDR3 runs to 15 residues. Germline trimming cut 3 bases from V and 0 bases from J; bases unmatched to any gene: 4. Germline V CDR1 and CDR2: KGHSH, LQKENI.

This clone was picked up many times. The chain links TRBV28 to TRBJ1-5; D possibly corresponds to TRBD1 (5 bases). The CDR3 sequence is 14 residues long. Trimming pared 3 bases from V and 4 bases from J, leaving 10 bases between. CDR1 and CDR2 (germline): MDHEN, SYDVKM. The CDR3: CASSFWDLNQPQHF. In DNA form, the CDR3 reads TGTGCCAGCAGTTTTTGGGACCTTAATCAGCCCCAGCATTTT.

The rearrangement links TRBV7-9 to TRBJ2-1; maybe TRBD2 (6 bases). Deletions cut 3 bases from V and 7 bases from J, with 13 bases between. The CDR3 totals 14 residues. Per the germline V gene, CDR1 is SEHNR and CDR2 is FQNEAQ (reference sequence). This CDR3 reads CASSFGGVGNEQFF. The CDR3 nucleotides read TGTGCCAGCAGCTTCGGGGGTGTTGGGAATGAGCAGTTCTTC.

In its sample, this clone was seen a few times. This sequence joins TRBV18 and TRBJ2-7; a weak D match, TRBD1 (6 bases). The germline V gene has CDR1 KGHSH and CDR2 LQKENI. V was trimmed by 6 bases and J by 4 bases, leaving 16 bases between them. The CDR3 loop spans 14 amino acids. CDR3 amino acids: CASSPTGHLYEQYF. In nucleotides, the CDR3 is TGTGCCAGCTCTCCCACGGGACATCTGTACGAGCAGTACTTC.

This clone has only a few counts. CDR3 nucleotide sequence: TGTGCCAGCAGCAGAGACAGGGGGAGCAATCAGCCCCAGCATTTT. It encodes CASSRDRGSNQPQHF. The chain couples TRBV7-2 to TRBJ1-5, with 9 bases fitting TRBD1. The V segment lost 5 bases and the J segment 1 base; nucleotides outside the gene matches: 3. The CDR3 spans 15 residues. CDR1 is SGHTA, CDR2 FQGNSA, per germline.

The chain recombines TRBV4-2 with TRBJ2-1; D uncertain. The V gene lost 5 bases and the J gene lost 8 bases, with 13 bases spanning the gap. From germline, CDR1 is LGHNA and CDR2 YNFKEQ. The CDR3 is made up of 13 amino acids. The CDR3: CASSSALVDEQFF. Written as DNA, the CDR3 is TGTGCCAGCAGCTCGGCGCTAGTGGATGAGCAGTTCTTC.

The sample holds a few counts of this clone. CDR3: CASSTLTGTGDYEQYF. CDR3 DNA sequence: TGTGCCAGCTCAACTCTTACCGGGACAGGGGATTACGAGCAGTACTTC. The chain carries TRBV6-6 and TRBJ2-7; 10 bases align to TRBD1. The CDR3 length is 16 residues. V lost 8 bases and J lost 4; bases outside the gene matches: 14. Germline loops: CDR1 MNHNY, CDR2 SVGAGI (reference sequence).

In this sample, this clone turned up a few times. The J gene is TRBJ2-7, the V gene TRBV30; D is unresolved. V was cut by 2 bases and J by 6 bases, with 26 bases left in between. CDR1 GTSNPN and CDR2 SVGIG come from the germline V gene (reference sequence). There are 17 residues in the CDR3. The CDR3 spells CAWSRFVRLGSPIEQYF. The CDR3 nucleotides read TGTGCCTGGAGTCGCTTTGTACGTTTGGGCTCGCCTATCGAGCAGTACTTC.

This clone was recorded a few times. The identical CDR3 is also encoded by other nucleotide sequences in the sample. The chain combines TRBV4-2 with TRBJ1-1; D unresolved. Germline CDR1 is LGHNA and CDR2 is YNFKEQ. The CDR3 contains 13 residues. V was shortened by 5 bases and J by 0 bases, with 7 bases between the two germline ends. CDR3 protein: CASSRRMNTEAFF. CDR3 DNA: TGTGCCAGCAGCAGAAGAATGAACACTGAAGCTTTCTTT.

The J gene is TRBJ2-2, the V gene TRBV29-1; D may correspond to TRBD1 or TRBD2 (6 bases each). Germline CDR1 SQVTM, CDR2 ANQGSEA. The CDR3 is 13 amino acids. V lost 4 bases and J lost 7, with 13 bases in between. The CDR3 protein is CSVAGDFNGELFF. The CDR3 DNA reads as TGCAGCGTTGCAGGGGACTTCAACGGGGAGCTGTTTTTT.

There are many counts of this clone. The chain recombines TRBV7-9 with TRBJ2-3, with D perhaps TRBD1 or TRBD2 (5 bases each). The V end lost 5 bases, the J end lost 4 bases, and 10 bases lay between the germline ends. Germline loops: CDR1 SEHNR, CDR2 FQNEAQ (reference sequence). This CDR3 is built from 13 residues. CDR3 bases: TGTGCCAGCAGCATTGGGACGGCAGATACGCAGTATTTT. It yields the protein CASSIGTADTQYF.

A few counts support this clone. The chain is built from TRBV5-1 and TRBJ2-1; possibly TRBD2 for D (7 bases). Germline assignment: CDR1 SGHRS and CDR2 YFSETQ. This CDR3 region has 17 residues. V was cut by 4 bases and J by 0 bases, with 17 bases left in between. The CDR3 nucleotides are TGCGCCAGCAGCCGGTCTAGCGGACAGAGCTCCTACAATGAGCAGTTCTTC. It yields the protein CASSRSSGQSSYNEQFF.

This sequence joins TRBV6-6 and TRBJ1-4; TRBD1 agrees at 7 bases. This CDR3 comprises 15 residues. J gave up 5 bases and V 8 bases, and 11 bases lay outside the gene matches. CDR1 is MNHNY and CDR2 is SVGAGI in the germline V gene (reference sequence). The CDR3 loop reads CASGTPTGLNEKLFF. CDR3 sequence (DNA): TGTGCCAGCGGCACCCCGACAGGGTTAAATGAAAAACTGTTTTTT.

This clone was seen only a few times. The V and J genes are TRBV7-9 and TRBJ2-7, with 7 positions matching TRBD1. V lost 5 bases to trimming and J lost 4 bases; unmatched junction nucleotides: 5. There are 13 residues in the CDR3. The germline CDR1 and CDR2 sequences are SEHNR and FQNEAQ (reference sequence). The CDR3 loop is CASSPRTGYEQYV. The CDR3, as DNA: TGTGCCAGCAGCCCTCGGACAGGTTACGAGCAGTACGTC.

This clone was observed a few times. This chain links TRBV7-9 with TRBJ1-3, with D tentatively TRBD1 (5 bases). CDR1 is SEHNR and CDR2 is FQNEAQ in the germline V gene (reference sequence). The CDR3 length is 17 residues. Trimming pared 1 base from V and 2 bases from J, leaving 15 bases between. The CDR3 loop reads CASSLVLSEGPGNTIYF. As DNA, the CDR3 is TGTGCCAGCAGCTTAGTGCTATCGGAGGGGCCTGGAAACACCATATATTTT.

J is TRBJ2-1 and V is TRBV2; possible D gene TRBD2, 5 bases. V was cut by 7 bases and J by 6 bases, with 19 bases left in between. The CDR3 runs to 15 residues. CDR1 and CDR2 (germline): SNHLY, FYNNEI. Here the CDR3 DNA reads TGTGCCAGCACCCCCGGGTGGGAGCGAGGCAATGAGCAGTTCTTC. Its translation is CASTPGWERGNEQFF.

The V and J genes are TRBV29-1 and TRBJ1-4, with 8 positions matching TRBD1. Unmatched junction bases numbered 4, after V lost 6 bases and J lost 4 bases. CDR3 length equals 13 residues. The germline gives CDR1 SQVTM, CDR2 ANQGSEA. The CDR3 protein is CSVRTGNNEKLFF. CDR3 nucleotide sequence: TGCAGCGTCCGGACAGGGAATAATGAAAAACTGTTTTTT.

This CDR3 reads CASGGWDTEAFF. The CDR3 DNA reads TGTGCCAGTGGAGGGTGGGACACTGAAGCTTTCTTT. This chain connects TRBV6-5 to TRBJ1-1; no clear D gene. The CDR3 runs 12 residues. Between the trimmed V and J ends, which lost 9 bases and 3 bases, there was a span of 11 bases. Per germline, CDR1 MNHEY and CDR2 SVGAGI.

This clone occurred a few times. The chain joins TRBV6-1 to TRBJ2-2; D call uncertain. The CDR3 has 13 amino acids. V was shortened by 4 bases and J by 9 bases, with 12 bases between the two germline ends. Germline lookup yields CDR1 MNHNS and CDR2 SASEGT. CDR3 sequence: CASSVDRDRELFF. The CDR3 nucleotides are TGTGCCAGCAGTGTCGACCGCGACCGGGAGCTGTTTTTT.

CDR3 DNA: TGTGCCACCAGCAGAACCCTCGCAACTAATGAAAAACTGTTTTTT. Translation: CATSRTLATNEKLFF. The chain employs TRBV15 and TRBJ1-4; D gene unclear. The CDR3 sequence is 15 residues long. The ends were cut back, 2 bases at V and 0 bases at J, with 7 bases in the middle. Germline values: CDR1 LNHNV, CDR2 YYDKDF (reference sequence).

The CDR3 DNA reads as TGCGCCAGCAGCCAAGTATTTTCGGGCGGGAGCACAGATACGCAGTATTTT. Encoded protein: CASSQVFSGGSTDTQYF. J is TRBJ2-3 and V is TRBV4-1; a weak D match, TRBD2 (5 bases). The CDR3 runs 17 residues. Germline assignment: CDR1 MGHRA and CDR2 YSYEKL. V was shortened by 1 base and J by 0 bases, with 14 bases between the two germline ends.

This chain connects TRBV28 to TRBJ2-2, with no clear D. Deletions cut 8 bases from V and 3 bases from J, with 10 bases between. The CDR3 sequence is 13 residues long. The V gene's germline CDR1 is MDHEN and CDR2 SYDVKM. The DNA of the CDR3 is TGTGCCAGCTGGGGTCAGGACACCGGGGAGCTGTTTTTT. Translating gives CASWGQDTGELFF.

This clone was observed many times. The genes are TRBV30 and TRBJ2-3; D is ambiguous. The germline gives CDR1 GTSNPN, CDR2 SVGIG (reference sequence). V was shortened by 2 bases and J by 2 bases, with 11 bases between the two germline ends. The CDR3 sequence is 14 residues long. CDR3 region: CAWSPYSYTDTQYF. CDR3 coding DNA: TGTGCCTGGAGTCCATACAGTTACACAGATACGCAGTATTTT.

Remarks on this clone: Other DNA variants within this sample encode the same CDR3. The chain employs TRBV2 and TRBJ2-7, with 8 bases aligning to TRBD1. Per the germline V gene, CDR1 is SNHLY and CDR2 is FYNNEI. With V trimmed by 4 bases and J by 4 bases, 0 bases remained unmatched. This CDR3 region has 12 residues. The DNA for the CDR3 is TGTGCCAGCAGTGGACAGGGGTACGAGCAGTACTTC. This codes for CASSGQGYEQYF. The variable domain in full, with the rest retrieved from reference TRBV2 and TRBJ2-7, is EPEVTQTPSHQVTQMGQEVILRCVPISNHLYFYWYRQILGQKVEFLVSFYNNEISEKSEIFDDQFSVERPDGSNFTLKIRSTKLEDSAMYFCASSGQGYEQYFGPGTRLTVT.

J is TRBJ1-1 and V is TRBV10-3; a possible D gene is TRBD1 (5 bases). CDR1 and CDR2 (germline): ENHRY, SYGVKD. There are 13 residues in the CDR3. The V end lost 3 bases, the J end lost 5 bases, and 10 bases lay between the germline ends. This CDR3 is CAISESPGTEAFF. The CDR3, as DNA: TGTGCCATCAGTGAAAGTCCAGGGACTGAAGCTTTCTTT.

This chain connects TRBV5-1 to TRBJ2-3; D call uncertain. Per the germline V gene, CDR1 is SGHRS and CDR2 is YFSETQ. The germline V and J ends were trimmed by 5 bases and 0 bases, with 10 bases remaining between them. The CDR3 runs 14 residues. CDR3 loop: CASSADSSTDTQYF. Here the CDR3 DNA reads TGCGCCAGCAGTGCGGATTCTAGCACAGATACGCAGTATTTT.